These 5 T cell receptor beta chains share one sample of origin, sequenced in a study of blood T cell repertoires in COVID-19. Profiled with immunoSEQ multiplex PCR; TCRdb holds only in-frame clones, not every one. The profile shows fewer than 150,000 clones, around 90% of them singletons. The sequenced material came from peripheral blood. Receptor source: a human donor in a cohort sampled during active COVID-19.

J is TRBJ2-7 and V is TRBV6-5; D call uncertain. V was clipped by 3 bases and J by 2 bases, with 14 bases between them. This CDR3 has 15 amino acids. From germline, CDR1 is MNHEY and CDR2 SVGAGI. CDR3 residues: CASSYQGTSAYEQYF. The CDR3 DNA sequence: TGTGCCAGCAGTTATCAAGGAACAAGCGCCTACGAGCAGTACTTC.

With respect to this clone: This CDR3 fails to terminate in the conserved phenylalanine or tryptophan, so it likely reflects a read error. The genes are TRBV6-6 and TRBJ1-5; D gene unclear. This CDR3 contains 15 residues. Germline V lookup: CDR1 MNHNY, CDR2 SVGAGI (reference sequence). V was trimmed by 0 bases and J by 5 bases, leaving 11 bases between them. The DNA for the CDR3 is TGTGCCAGCAGTTACTCGCCGGGAGTTGATCAGCCCCAGCATCTT. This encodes CASSYSPGVDQPQHL.

The CDR3 reads CASSPSGAGTDTQYF. The DNA of the CDR3 is TGTGCCAGCAGCCCGAGTGGGGCGGGCACAGATACGCAGTATTTT. The J gene is TRBJ2-3, the V gene TRBV7-9; D possibly corresponds to TRBD1 (5 bases). The germline gives CDR1 SEHNR, CDR2 FQNEAQ (reference sequence). V was cut by 5 bases and J by 1 base, with 13 bases left in between. The CDR3 loop spans 15 amino acids.

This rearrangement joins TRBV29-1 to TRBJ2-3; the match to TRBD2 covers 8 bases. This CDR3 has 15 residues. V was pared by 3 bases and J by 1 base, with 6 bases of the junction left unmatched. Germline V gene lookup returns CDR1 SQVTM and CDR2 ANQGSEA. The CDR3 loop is CSVEVLAGRTDTQYF. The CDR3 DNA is TGCAGCGTTGAGGTCCTAGCGGGCCGCACAGATACGCAGTATTTT.

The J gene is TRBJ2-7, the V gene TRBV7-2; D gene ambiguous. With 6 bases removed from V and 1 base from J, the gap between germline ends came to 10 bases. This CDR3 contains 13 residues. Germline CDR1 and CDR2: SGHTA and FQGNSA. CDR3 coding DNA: TGTGCCAGCAGTTTCTGGCGGTCCTACGAGCAGTACTTC. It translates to CASSFWRSYEQYF.